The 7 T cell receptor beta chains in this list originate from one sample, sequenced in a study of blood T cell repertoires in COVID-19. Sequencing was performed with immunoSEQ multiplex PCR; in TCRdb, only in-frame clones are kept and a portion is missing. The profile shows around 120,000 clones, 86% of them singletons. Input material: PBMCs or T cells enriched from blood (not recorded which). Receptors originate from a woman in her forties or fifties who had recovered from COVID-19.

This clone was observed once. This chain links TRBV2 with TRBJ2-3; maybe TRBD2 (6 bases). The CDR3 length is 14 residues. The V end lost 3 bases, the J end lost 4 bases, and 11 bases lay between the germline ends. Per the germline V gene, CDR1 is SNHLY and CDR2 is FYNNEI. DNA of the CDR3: TGTGCCAGCAGTGAGGGACTCACCCCAGATACGCAGTATTTT. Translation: CASSEGLTPDTQYF.

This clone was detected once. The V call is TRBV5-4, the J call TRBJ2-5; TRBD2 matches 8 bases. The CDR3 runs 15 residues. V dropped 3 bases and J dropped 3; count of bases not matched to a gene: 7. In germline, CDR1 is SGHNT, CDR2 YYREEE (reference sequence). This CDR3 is CASSWFGGGEETQYF. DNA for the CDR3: TGTGCCAGCAGCTGGTTCGGGGGGGGAGAAGAGACCCAGTACTTC.

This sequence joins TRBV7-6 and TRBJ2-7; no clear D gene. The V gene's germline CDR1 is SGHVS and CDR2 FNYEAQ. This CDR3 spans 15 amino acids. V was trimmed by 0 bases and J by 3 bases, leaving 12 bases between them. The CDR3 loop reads CASSLAAGEYYEQYF. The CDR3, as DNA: TGTGCCAGCAGCTTAGCGGCAGGCGAATACTACGAGCAGTACTTC.

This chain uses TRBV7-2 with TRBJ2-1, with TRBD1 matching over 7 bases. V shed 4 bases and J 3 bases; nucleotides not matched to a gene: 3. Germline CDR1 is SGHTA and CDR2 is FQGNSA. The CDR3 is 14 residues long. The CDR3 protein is CASSSRQGYNEQFF. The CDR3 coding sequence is TGTGCCAGCAGCTCCCGACAGGGCTACAATGAGCAGTTCTTC.

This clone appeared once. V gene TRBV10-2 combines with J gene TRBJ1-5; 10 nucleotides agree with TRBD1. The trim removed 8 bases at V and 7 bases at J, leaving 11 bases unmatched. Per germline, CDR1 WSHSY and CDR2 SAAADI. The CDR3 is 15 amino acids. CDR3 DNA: TGCGCCAGCGGACTGTCCGGGACAGGGGTCCAGCCCCAGCATTTT. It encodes CASGLSGTGVQPQHF.

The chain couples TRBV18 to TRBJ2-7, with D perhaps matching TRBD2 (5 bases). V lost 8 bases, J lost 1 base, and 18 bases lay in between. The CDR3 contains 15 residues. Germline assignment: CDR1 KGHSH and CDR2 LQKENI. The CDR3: CASTYGETESYEQYF. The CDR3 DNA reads TGTGCCAGCACCTACGGGGAGACGGAATCCTACGAGCAGTACTTC.

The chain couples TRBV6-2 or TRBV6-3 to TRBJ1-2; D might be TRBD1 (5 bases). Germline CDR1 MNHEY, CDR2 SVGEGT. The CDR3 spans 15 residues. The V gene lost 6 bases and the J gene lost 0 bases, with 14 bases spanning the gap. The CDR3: CASSHTSDTNYGYTF. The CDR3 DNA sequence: TGTGCCAGCAGCCATACCTCGGACACTAACTATGGCTACACCTTC.